These T cell receptor beta chains were read from a single sample in a study of OX40 agonist ivuxolimab in advanced cancers. Assay: immunoSEQ multiplex PCR; the TCRdb copy retains only in-frame clones and omits some. The sample gives approximately 92,000 clones, about 96% of which show up once; approximately 2% is in the top ten. Specimen: CD4+ or CD8+ T cells sorted from blood, collected in a trial of the OX40 agonist ivuxolimab. The receptors shown here come from an adult with an advanced solid tumor such as melanoma, head and neck, liver or kidney cancer. CDR3s include the opening cysteine and the closing phenylalanine or tryptophan. D genes are given only for firm matches. Only some rows state a clone size, as once, few, many or a class for expanded clones.

>NA|TRBV29-1|once|TRBJ1-3
TGCAGCGTTGCAGGGGTTGGAAACACCATATATTTT
CSVAGVGNTIYF
>NA|TRBV12-5|NA|TRBJ1-1
TGTGCTAGTGGTTTGGGGGAGGGTTCAGACACTGAAGCTTTCTTT
CASGLGEGSDTEAFF
>NA|TRBV5-6|once|TRBJ2-7
TGTGCCAGCAGCTACAGCAGCTCCTACGAGCAGTACTTC
CASSYSSSYEQYF
>NA|TRBV27|NA|TRBJ2-1
TGTGCCAGCAGTTTAGTTGGAACCAATGAGCAGTTCTTC
CASSLVGTNEQFF
>TRBD2|TRBV4-3|NA|TRBJ2-2
TGCGCCAGCAGCCAAGATGCGCTAGCGGGAAATACCGGGGAGCTGTTTTTT
CASSQDALAGNTGELFF
>TRBD2|TRBV5-4|once|TRBJ2-5
TGTGCCAGCACCTGGGAGCTGGGGGGGCAAGAGACCCAGTACTTC
CASTWELGGQETQYF
>NA|TRBV27|NA|TRBJ2-3
TGTGCCAGCAGTTATCAGGGGCAGACAGATACGCAGTATTTT
CASSYQGQTDTQYF
>TRBD1|TRBV15|NA|TRBJ1-2
TGTGCCACCAGCAGAGATAGGACAGGGAACTATGGCTACACCTTC
CATSRDRTGNYGYTF
>NA|TRBV2|NA|TRBJ2-7
TGTGCCAGCAGTGCTGACAGTGGTTGGTACGAGCAGTACTTC
CASSADSGWYEQYF
>NA|TRBV5-8|NA|TRBJ1-6
TGTGCCAGCAGCTTGTCCCCCCTCCACTTT
CASSLSPLHF
>NA|TRBV5-4|once|TRBJ2-5
TGTGCCAGCAGCCCCTGGACAGCGGAGACCCAGTACTTC
CASSPWTAETQYF
>TRBD1|TRBV5-6|NA|TRBJ1-5
TGTGCCAGCAGCTGGAACAGGGGTATCGGCTATCAGCCCCAGCATTTT
CASSWNRGIGYQPQHF
>NA|TRBV7-9|once|TRBJ2-7
TGTGCCAGCAGCTTAGGGGGGGGCCCCTACGAGCAGTACTTC
CASSLGGGPYEQYF
>NA|TRBV28|NA|TRBJ1-1
TGTGCCGCCAGGGAGGTGAATGAGATCACTGAAGCTTTCTTT
CAAREVNEITEAFF
>NA|TRBV19|few|TRBJ2-7
TGTGCCAGTAGTCCCAATACAGGGTACGAGCAGTACTTC
CASSPNTGYEQYF
>TRBD1|TRBV4-3|NA|TRBJ2-7
TGCGCCAGCAGCCAAGGGTCAGGGGGCGCCTCCTACGAGCAGTACTTC
CASSQGSGGASYEQYF
>TRBD1|TRBV7-3|NA|TRBJ2-2
TGTGCCAGCGGGACGTTGGACAGGGGAGGCACCGGGGAGCTGTTTTTT
CASGTLDRGGTGELFF
>NA|TRBV9|NA|TRBJ2-7
TGTGCCAGCAGCTCTGAGTTAGGCGATATCTACGAGCAGTACTTC
CASSSELGDIYEQYF
>NA|TRBV7-3|once|TRBJ2-1
TGTGCCAGCAGCCCTTCGGGAGACAATGAGCAGTTCTTC
CASSPSGDNEQFF
>NA|TRBV19|NA|TRBJ1-1
TGTGCCAGTAGTATCGACTGGGGCACTGAAGCTTTCTTT
CASSIDWGTEAFF
>NA|TRBV7-9|NA|TRBJ2-7
TGTGCCAGCAGCCCGGGGAACGGGAGCTCCTACGAGCAGTACTTC
CASSPGNGSSYEQYF
>NA|TRBV14|NA|TRBJ2-1
TGTGCCAGCACGCTTAACGGGGGCAGCTCCTACAATGAGCAGTTCTTC
CASTLNGGSSYNEQFF
>TRBD2|TRBV5-8|NA|TRBJ2-7
TGTGCCAGCACCGATACCCAGCGGGGGTACGAGCAGTACTTC
CASTDTQRGYEQYF
>TRBD2|TRBV9|NA|TRBJ2-1
TGTGCCAGCAGCTCCATGCCTCTGGGCAGCGGGAGGGCCGGTGAGCAGTTCTTC
CASSSMPLGSGRAGEQFF
>NA|TRBV7-9|NA|TRBJ1-3
TGTGCCAGCAGCCACCGGGACATAGACACCATATATTTT
CASSHRDIDTIYF
>TRBD1|TRBV28|once|TRBJ2-5
TGTGCCAGCACGATACGGACAGGGGGCGGTGGGACCCAGTACTTC
CASTIRTGGGGTQYF
>TRBD1|TRBV6-5|NA|TRBJ2-7
TGTGCCAGCAGTCCCGGGACAGGGTTCGAGCAGTACTTC
CASSPGTGFEQYF
>TRBD1|TRBV4-1|NA|TRBJ1-4
TGCGCCAGCAGCCAAGTTCTACAGGGGGCGGGGGAAAAACTGTTTTTT
CASSQVLQGAGEKLFF
>NA|TRBV7-9|NA|TRBJ2-1
TGTGCCAGCAGCTTAGCTACAGTGAATGAGCAGTTCTTC
CASSLATVNEQFF
>TRBD1|TRBV27|NA|TRBJ2-7
TGTGCCAGCAGTTTCCTTCCGGGACAGGGGTCCCACGAGCAGTACTTC
CASSFLPGQGSHEQYF
>NA|TRBV28|NA|TRBJ2-1
TGTGCCAGCCCCGCGCCTCTAGGCGGCGATGAGCAGTTCTTC
CASPAPLGGDEQFF
>NA|TRBV10-1|NA|TRBJ2-5
TGCGCCAGCAGTGAGGGGGGACTGTCGCAAGAGACCCAGTACTTC
CASSEGGLSQETQYF
>NA|TRBV5-6|NA|TRBJ1-1
TGTGCCAGCAGCTTTTTTTTTAGGAACACTGAAGCTTTCTTT
CASSFFFRNTEAFF
>NA|TRBV27|NA|TRBJ2-2
TGTGCCAGCAGTCTGAACACCGGGGAGCTGTTTTTT
CASSLNTGELFF
>NA|TRBV7-9|NA|TRBJ2-1
TGTGCCAGCAGCTTAAGAAATGAGCAGTTCTTC
CASSLRNEQFF
>NA|TRBV28|NA|TRBJ2-7
TGTGGGTCTTCGAAGGGGTACGAGCAGTACTTC
CGSSKGYEQYF
>NA|TRBV6-5|NA|TRBJ2-7
TGTGCCAGCAGTTACGGTGGGGAGCAGTACTTC
CASSYGGEQYF
>TRBD1|TRBV5-6|NA|TRBJ2-5
TGTGCCAGCAGCTGGGGTAACAGGGGGCGGCAAGAGACCCAGTACTTC
CASSWGNRGRQETQYF
>NA|TRBV7-2|NA|TRBJ2-1
TGTGCCAGCAGCTCTAGCCCCCCAGATATCTACAATGAGCAGTTCTTC
CASSSSPPDIYNEQFF
>NA|TRBV27|NA|TRBJ1-5
TGTGCCAGCAGTTTAATGGCCCCTTTTAGCAATCAGCCCCAGCATTTT
CASSLMAPFSNQPQHF
>NA|TRBV19|NA|TRBJ2-2
TGTGCCAGTAGTGAGATCGGGGAGCTGTTTTTT
CASSEIGELFF
>NA|TRBV7-9|NA|TRBJ2-2
TGTGCCAGCAGCTTGGAAAAGGTCGGGGAGCTGTTTTTT
CASSLEKVGELFF
>NA|TRBV28|NA|TRBJ1-1
TGTGCCAGCAGTTTTAGCGGGGAAGCTTTCTTT
CASSFSGEAFF
>NA|TRBV11-2|NA|TRBJ1-1
TGTGCCAGCAGGGGGGAGGCAAACTATGAAGCTTTCTTT
CASRGEANYEAFF
>NA|TRBV4-2|NA|TRBJ1-5
TGTGCCAGCAGCCCCTGGGACGGGGGCAATCAGCCCCAGCATTTT
CASSPWDGGNQPQHF
>NA|TRBV27|NA|TRBJ2-1
TGTGCCAGCAGTCTGGGCCCTTTAGTTGGATACAATGAGCAGTTCTTC
CASSLGPLVGYNEQFF